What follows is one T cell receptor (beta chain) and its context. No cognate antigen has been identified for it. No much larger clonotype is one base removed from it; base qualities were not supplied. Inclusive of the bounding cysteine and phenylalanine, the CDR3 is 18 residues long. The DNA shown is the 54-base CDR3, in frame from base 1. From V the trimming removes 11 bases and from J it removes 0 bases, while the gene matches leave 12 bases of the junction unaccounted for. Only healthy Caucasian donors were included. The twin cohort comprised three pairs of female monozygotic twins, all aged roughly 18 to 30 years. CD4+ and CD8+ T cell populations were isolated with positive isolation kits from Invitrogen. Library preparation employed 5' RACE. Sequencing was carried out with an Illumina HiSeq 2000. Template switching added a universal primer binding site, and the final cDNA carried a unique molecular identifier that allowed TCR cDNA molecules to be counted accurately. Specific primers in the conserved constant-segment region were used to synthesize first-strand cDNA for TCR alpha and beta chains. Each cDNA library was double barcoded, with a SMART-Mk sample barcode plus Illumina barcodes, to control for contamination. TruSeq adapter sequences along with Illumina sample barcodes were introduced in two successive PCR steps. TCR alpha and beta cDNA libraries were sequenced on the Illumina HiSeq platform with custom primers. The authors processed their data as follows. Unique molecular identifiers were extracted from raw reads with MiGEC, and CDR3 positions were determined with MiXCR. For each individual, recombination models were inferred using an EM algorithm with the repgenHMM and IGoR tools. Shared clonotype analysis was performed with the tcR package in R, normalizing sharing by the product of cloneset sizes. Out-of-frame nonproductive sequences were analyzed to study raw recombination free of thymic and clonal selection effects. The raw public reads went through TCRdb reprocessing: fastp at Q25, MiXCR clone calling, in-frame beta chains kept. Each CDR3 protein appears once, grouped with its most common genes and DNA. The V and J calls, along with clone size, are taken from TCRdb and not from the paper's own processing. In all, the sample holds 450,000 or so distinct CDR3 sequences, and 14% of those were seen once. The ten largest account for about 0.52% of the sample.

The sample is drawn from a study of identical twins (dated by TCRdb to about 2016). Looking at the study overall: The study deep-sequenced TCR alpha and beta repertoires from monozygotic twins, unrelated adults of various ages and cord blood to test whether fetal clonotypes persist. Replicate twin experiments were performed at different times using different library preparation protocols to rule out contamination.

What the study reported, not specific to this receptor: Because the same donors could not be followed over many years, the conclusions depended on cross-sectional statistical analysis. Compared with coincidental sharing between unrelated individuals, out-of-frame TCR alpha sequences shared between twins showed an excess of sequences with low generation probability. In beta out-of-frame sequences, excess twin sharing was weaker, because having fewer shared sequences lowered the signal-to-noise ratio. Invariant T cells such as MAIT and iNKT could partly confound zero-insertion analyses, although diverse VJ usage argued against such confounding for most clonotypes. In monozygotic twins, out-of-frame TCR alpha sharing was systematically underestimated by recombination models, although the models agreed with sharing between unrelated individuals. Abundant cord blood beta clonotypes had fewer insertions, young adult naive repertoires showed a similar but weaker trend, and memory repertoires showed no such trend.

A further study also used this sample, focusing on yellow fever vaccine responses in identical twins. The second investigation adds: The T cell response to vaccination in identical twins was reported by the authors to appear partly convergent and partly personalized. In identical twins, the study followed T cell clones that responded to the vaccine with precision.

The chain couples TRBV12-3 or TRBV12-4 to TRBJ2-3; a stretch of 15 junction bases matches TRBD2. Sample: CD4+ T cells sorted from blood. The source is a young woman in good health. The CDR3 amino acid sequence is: CAFSRGLAGGTSTDTQYF. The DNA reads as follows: TGTGCCTTCAGCCGGGGACTAGCGGGAGGCACCAGCACAGATACGCAGTATTTT.